This is a list of T cell receptor beta chains from one sample in a study of CD8+ T cells in alopecia areata. Repertoires were generated with immunoSEQ multiplex PCR, while TCRdb's copy carries only in-frame clones and drops some. Among 250,000 or so clones listed, under 80% were seen once. The material was CD4+ T cells sorted from blood, obtained at week 0. These receptors all stem from a human donor with alopecia areata. Each CDR3 is given with its conserved first and last residue. Each record gives: V gene, J gene, D gene, clone size, CDR3 protein, CDR3 DNA. The D gene is left open where the match is weak. Clone size is shown for a subset of rows, as once, few, many or a class of expanded clone.

V: TRBV11-1
J: TRBJ1-1
D: .
size: .
CDR3: CASSLMWGVNTEAFF
DNA: TGTGCCAGCAGCTTAATGTGGGGTGTGAACACTGAAGCTTTCTTT

V: TRBV5-1
J: TRBJ2-7
D: TRBD1
size: .
CDR3: CASSAGTGFEQYF
DNA: TGCGCCAGCAGCGCCGGGACAGGTTTCGAGCAGTACTTC

V: TRBV28
J: TRBJ2-1
D: .
size: .
CDR3: CASSTNEQFF
DNA: TGTGCCAGCAGCACCAATGAGCAGTTCTTC

V: TRBV6-5
J: TRBJ2-7
D: TRBD1
size: .
CDR3: CASKRGQASYEQYF
DNA: TGTGCCAGCAAACGGGGACAGGCCTCCTACGAGCAGTACTTC

V: TRBV10-3
J: TRBJ2-1
D: .
size: .
CDR3: CAIRGLGADEQFF
DNA: TGTGCCATCAGGGGGCTTGGGGCCGATGAGCAGTTCTTC

V: TRBV19
J: TRBJ2-5
D: .
size: .
CDR3: CASSSGNSNQETQYF
DNA: TGTGCCAGTAGTTCGGGCAATTCCAACCAAGAGACCCAGTACTTC

V: TRBV20-1
J: TRBJ2-3
D: .
size: few
CDR3: CSAGITDTQYF
DNA: TGCAGTGCGGGGATTACAGATACGCAGTATTTT

V: TRBV30
J: TRBJ2-7
D: .
size: .
CDR3: CAWRDSALYEQYF
DNA: TGTGCCTGGAGGGACAGCGCTTTATACGAGCAGTACTTC

V: TRBV29-1
J: TRBJ2-5
D: TRBD2
size: .
CDR3: CSVERQRGSETQYF
DNA: TGCAGCGTTGAACGCCAGCGGGGGTCTGAGACCCAGTACTTC

V: TRBV25-1
J: TRBJ2-5
D: TRBD2
size: .
CDR3: CASSDPGLARETQYF
DNA: TGTGCCAGCAGTGATCCGGGACTAGCGAGGGAGACCCAGTACTTC